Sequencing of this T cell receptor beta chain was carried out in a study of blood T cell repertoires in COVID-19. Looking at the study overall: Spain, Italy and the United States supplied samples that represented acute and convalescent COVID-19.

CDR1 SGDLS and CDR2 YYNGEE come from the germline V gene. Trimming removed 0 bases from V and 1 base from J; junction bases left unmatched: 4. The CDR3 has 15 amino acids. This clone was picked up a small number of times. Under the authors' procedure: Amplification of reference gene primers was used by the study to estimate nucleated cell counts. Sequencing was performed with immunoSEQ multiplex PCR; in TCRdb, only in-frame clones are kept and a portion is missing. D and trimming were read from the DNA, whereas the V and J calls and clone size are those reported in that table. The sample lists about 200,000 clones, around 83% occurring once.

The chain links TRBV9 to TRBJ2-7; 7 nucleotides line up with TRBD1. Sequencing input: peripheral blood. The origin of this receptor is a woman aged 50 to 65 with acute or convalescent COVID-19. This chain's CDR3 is CASSVDEGASYEQYF. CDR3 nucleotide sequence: TGTGCCAGCAGCGTAGATGAGGGGGCTTCCTACGAGCAGTACTTC. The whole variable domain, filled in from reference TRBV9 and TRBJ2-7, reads DSGVTQTPKHLITATGQRVTLRCSPRSGDLSVYWYQQSLDQGLQFLIQYYNGEERAKGNILERFSAQQFPDLHSELNLSSLELGDSALYFCASSVDEGASYEQYFGPGTRLTVT.